This record concerns one TCR beta chain sequence. Then a second PCR, running roughly 6 to 12 cycles, was carried out with a sample-barcoded 5' primer and a J-beta primer mix. TCRdb called the 5' RACE reads again in MiXCR, with one record for every CDR3 protein. The data hold about 1.8 million distinct CDR3 sequences, with approximately 50% observed a single time. These data come from a study of blood T cells in healthy people across ages. Trimming at V came to 10 bases and at J to 4 bases, leaving 14 bases not matched to a gene. Germline assignment: CDR1 MNHEY and CDR2 SVGEGT. The CDR3 runs 15 residues.

The sequence derives from a woman between 40 and 55 years old in good health. The J gene is TRBJ2-3, the V gene TRBV6-2 or TRBV6-3; 7 positions match TRBD2. The material sequenced was blood. This chain's CDR3 is CATHHGTAGADTQYF. The CDR3 DNA reads TGTGCCACCCACCACGGGACCGCGGGAGCAGATACGCAGTATTTT.